This entry is about one T cell receptor beta chain. The read terminates 3 residues ahead of where the CDR3 ends, so the germline J gene completes it. Trimming removed 3 bases from V and 2 bases from J; junction bases left unmatched: 3. This CDR3 has 14 residues. Germline assignment: CDR1 DFQATT and CDR2 SNEGSKA (reference sequence). The record originates from a study of T cells in women clearing cervical HPV infection. At the level of the study: Case blood was drawn when the lesion was first found; control blood after infection became undetectable.

Assay: immunoSEQ multiplex PCR; the TCRdb copy retains only in-frame clones and omits some. This table holds tens of thousands of clones. The receptor comes from a woman aged 18 to 75 with a cervical HPV16 infection that either progressed to CIN3+ or cleared (not recorded which). Source material: blood buffy coat. The chain carries TRBV20-1 and TRBJ2-1; the match to TRBD1 covers 8 bases. The CDR3: CSARLDRAYNEQFF. The CDR3 DNA, read in part, is TGCAGTGCTAGGCTGGACAGGGCCTACAATGAG.